This TCR beta chain was recovered during a study of cytomegalovirus exposure and HLA in healthy donors. This clone was observed a handful of times. Per germline, CDR1 MGHDK and CDR2 SYGVNS. The CDR3 contains 13 residues. V dropped 6 bases and J dropped 11; count of bases not matched to a gene: 9. In the PCR, 60 Vbeta and 13 Jbeta primers were used. This table comes from immunoSEQ multiplex PCR, and its TCRdb copy is limited to in-frame clones, with some not included. Among 150,000 to 160,000 clones listed, 60% to 80% were seen once. This receptor was identified in a man aged 25-40 years in good health and CMV-seropositive. Sequenced input: PBMCs. V is TRBV25-1 and J is TRBJ1-1; 10 bases map to TRBD1. The CDR3 DNA sequence: TGTGCCAGCAGGGTGACAGGGGGCAGGGGCGCTTTCTTT. Encoded protein: CASRVTGGRGAFF.